This T cell receptor beta chain was documented in a study of human T cells and chemical hapten exposure. Study information: How much TCR each sample yielded varied, mostly because pooled library volumes differed slightly. Study-wide results and caveats: The number of TCRs above 1 in 1000 frequency did not change after DPC sensitization.

Comments on this clonotype: Its antigen is not identified.

TCRdb used MiXCR to reprocess the RACE reads, holding one entry per CDR3 protein. The sample has 300,000 to 350,000 distinct CDR3 sequences, approximately 6.3% seen once. Deletions cut 1 base from V and 4 bases from J, with 17 bases between. This CDR3 has 16 amino acids. CDR1 is KGHSH, CDR2 LQKENI, per germline. Stated time point: patch test 1, 2 weeks after DPC sensitization. Described treatment: therapeutic diphenylcyclopropenone sensitization with weekly scalp DPC. Source: whole blood, taken in connection with sensitization to the hapten diphenylcyclopropenone (DPC). The V call is TRBV18, the J call TRBJ2-7; D unclear. This sequence was found in a woman under 30 with alopecia areata. Some clones in this sample may be carry-over from other donors' samples. CDR3 sequence reads: CASSPQGSISRYEQYF. CDR3 sequence (DNA): TGTGCCAGCTCACCACAGGGATCTATCTCCAGGTACGAGCAGTACTTC.